Reported below is one T cell receptor (beta chain). TCRdb re-called the RACE reads through MiXCR, storing one row per CDR3 protein. The sample carries 50,000 or so distinct CDR3 sequences, around 9% recorded once. Time point denoted: patch test 1, 2 weeks after DPC sensitization. The treatment was: therapeutic diphenylcyclopropenone sensitization with weekly scalp DPC. The data derive from a study of human T cells and chemical hapten exposure. Germline lookup yields CDR1 LGHDT and CDR2 YNNKEL (reference sequence). Trimming removed 1 base at V and 4 bases at J, with 0 bases between. The CDR3 contains 11 residues.

The source of this sequence is a woman in her forties or fifties with alopecia areata. Some clones in this sample may be carry-over from other donors' samples. Here the sequenced sample was whole blood, taken in connection with sensitization to the hapten diphenylcyclopropenone (DPC). This chain uses TRBV3-1 with TRBJ2-3; D remains unclear. The CDR3 nucleotides read TGTGCCAGCAGCCAAGCAGATACGCAGTATTTT. This sequence encodes CASSQADTQYF.